The present entry profiles one T cell receptor (beta chain) with its context. Its antigen is as yet unknown. This CDR3 comprises 15 residues. The germline gives CDR1 SGHRS, CDR2 YFSETQ. The trim removed 5 bases at V and 8 bases at J, leaving 9 bases unmatched. This entry is derived from a study of T-cell memory formation after mild COVID-19. 5'RACE, which relied on constant-segment primers, yielded TCR alpha and TCR beta cDNA libraries carrying sample barcodes and UMIs. TCRdb re-analysed the 5' RACE reads in MiXCR, keeping a single row per CDR3 protein. This sample has around 300,000 distinct CDR3 sequences, with 13% found just once. Overall study results and limits: There were some responding clones in pre-infection memory, which suggested that cross-reactive memory had joined. CD4+ clones that contracted lay mainly in CM and EM; CD8+ ones lay in EMRA. While clones contracting from day 15 to 85 were balanced between CD4 and CD8, later expanders leaned CD4+.

V gene TRBV5-1 combines with J gene TRBJ1-4; 10 bases are shared with TRBD1. This receptor was taken from a man younger than 35 who had mild COVID-19 (a few samples of this study predate the infection). Cell type and time point are not known. The sequenced material came from PBMCs or a T cell subset sorted from them (not recorded which). CDR3 region: CASREGQGMREKLFF. The CDR3 region has the DNA TGCGCCAGCAGAGAGGGACAGGGGATGCGAGAAAAACTGTTTTTT.